The clone carrying this T cell receptor beta chain was counted a single time. CDR3 size: 15 residues. V was cut by 9 bases and J by 5 bases, with 21 bases left in between. The germline gives CDR1 KGHDR, CDR2 SFDVKD. This sample's time point: persistent/refractory GD, antithyroid drugs over 5 years with positive TRAb. Scientists built the TCR library using RNA that was extracted from PBMCs. Construction of the TCR beta libraries employed iRepertoire HTBI primers in conjunction with Arm-PCR of CDR3 regions. TCRdb recomputed calls from the multiplex PCR reads with MiXCR, one row per CDR3 protein. The repertoire consists of 700,000 or so distinct CDR3 sequences, with 25% to 30% occurring once and the leading ten covering under 50%. The data originate from a study of regulatory T cells in long-lasting Graves disease. Overall study context: Positivity for TSH receptor antibodies plus over 5 years of antithyroid drugs meant persistent Graves' disease.

This chain connects TRBV24-1 to TRBJ2-5; D is possibly TRBD1 or TRBD2 (5 bases each). The sample consisted of peripheral blood mononuclear cells (PBMCs), taken when the disease was refractory, from a patient treated with antithyroid drugs. This TCR derives from a female donor with Graves disease. CDR3 sequence (DNA): TGTGCCACCTCTGGGGACCTAGGACGCCCGGAGACCCAGTACTTC. As protein: CATSGDLGRPETQYF.